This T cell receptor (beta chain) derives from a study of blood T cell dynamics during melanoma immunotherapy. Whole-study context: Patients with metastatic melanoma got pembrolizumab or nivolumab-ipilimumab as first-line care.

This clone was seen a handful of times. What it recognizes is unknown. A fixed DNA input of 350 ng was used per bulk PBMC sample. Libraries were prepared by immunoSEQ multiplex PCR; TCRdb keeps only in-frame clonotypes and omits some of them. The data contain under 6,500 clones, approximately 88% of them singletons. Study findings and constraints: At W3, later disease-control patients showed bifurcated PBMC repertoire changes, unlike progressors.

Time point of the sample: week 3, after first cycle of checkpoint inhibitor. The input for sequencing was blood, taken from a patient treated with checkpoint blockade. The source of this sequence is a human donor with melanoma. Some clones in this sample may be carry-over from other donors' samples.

The CDR3 reads CASSESENSPLHF. In nucleotides, the CDR3 is TGTGCCAGCAGTGAGTCAGAGAATTCACCCCTCCACTTT. The chain couples TRBV6-4 to TRBJ1-6; D is unresolved. CDR3 length: 13 amino acids. The V end was cut by 3 bases, the J end by 7 bases, with 7 bases between. CDR1 is MRHNA, CDR2 SNTAGT, per germline.